This is a list of T cell receptor beta chains from one sample in a study of OX40 agonist ivuxolimab in advanced cancers. Generated by immunoSEQ multiplex PCR, the TCRdb table keeps only in-frame clones and is missing some. The sample consists of around 37,000 clones, roughly 80% of them appearing once. The specimen was CD4+ or CD8+ T cells sorted from blood, collected in a trial of the OX40 agonist ivuxolimab. The source is an adult with an advanced solid tumor such as melanoma, head and neck, liver or kidney cancer. The CDR3 runs from the conserved cysteine through the conserved F or W. A D gene is named only where the DNA matches it firmly. Clone size appears in some rows only: once, few, many, or a class for an expanded clone.

cdr3_aa	cdr3_nt	d_call	clone_size	v_call	j_call
CASSLKQGPYNEQFF	TGTGCCAGCAGTTTAAAACAGGGACCCTACAATGAGCAGTTCTTC	-	-	TRBV27	TRBJ2-1
CASSKDGSTNEKLFF	TGTGCCAGCTCCAAGGACGGCTCAACTAATGAAAAACTGTTTTTT	-	-	TRBV18	TRBJ1-4
CASSRSGAQDTQYF	TGTGCCAGCAGCCGTAGCGGGGCCCAAGATACGCAGTATTTT	TRBD2	-	TRBV5-4	TRBJ2-3
CASSYGQGAGYEQYF	TGTGCCAGCAGTTACGGACAGGGGGCTGGCTACGAGCAGTACTTC	TRBD1	-	TRBV6-5	TRBJ2-7
CASSPGTGGNEQFF	TGTGCCAGCAGCCCCGGGACAGGGGGCAATGAGCAGTTCTTC	TRBD1	-	TRBV27	TRBJ2-1
CASSLPQGRELFF	TGTGCCAGCAGCCTACCGCAGGGGAGGGAGCTGTTTTTT	-	-	TRBV7-2	TRBJ2-2
CASSLIVSGEQYF	TGTGCCAGCAGCTTAATAGTCTCCGGTGAGCAGTACTTC	-	-	TRBV11-2	TRBJ2-7
CASSLGTGYVVEQYF	TGCGCCAGCAGCTTGGGGACAGGGTACGTGGTCGAGCAGTACTTC	TRBD1	-	TRBV5-1	TRBJ2-7
CASSRGGDTQYF	TGTGCCAGTAGTAGGGGGGGAGATACGCAGTATTTT	TRBD2	medium-sized	TRBV19	TRBJ2-3
CASSLQVFGNTIYF	TGTGCCAGCAGCCTACAGGTTTTTGGAAACACCATATATTTT	-	-	TRBV7-2	TRBJ1-3
CASSRDVNTEAFF	TGTGCCAGCAGTAGGGACGTGAACACTGAAGCTTTCTTT	-	few	TRBV6-5	TRBJ1-1
CASREDRGLVGELFF	TGCGCCAGCAGGGAGGACAGGGGCTTGGTCGGGGAGCTGTTTTTT	TRBD1	-	TRBV4-3	TRBJ2-2
CASSLFPGFEYSDTQYF	TGTGCCAGCAGCTTGTTCCCCGGGTTCGAGTATTCAGATACGCAGTATTTT	-	-	TRBV5-6	TRBJ2-3
CASSPRTQGAGSGNTIYF	TGTGCCAGCAGCCCTCGTACACAGGGGGCTGGCTCTGGAAACACCATATATTTT	TRBD1	-	TRBV9	TRBJ1-3